This T cell receptor beta chain was found in a study of human T cells and chemical hapten exposure. In the study overall: Read at 6 days, the patch tests placed 0.01% DPC on the upper back. Broader study findings: Once DPC sensitization occurred, TCRs above 1 in 1000 frequency showed no change.

This sample's time point: patch test 1, 2 weeks after DPC sensitization. Treatment given: therapeutic diphenylcyclopropenone sensitization with weekly scalp DPC. TCRdb processed the RACE reads anew with MiXCR; each CDR3 protein has one entry. The table has about 110,000 distinct CDR3 sequences, about 10% seen once. This clonotype was counted between two and nine times. Its antigen is undetermined. The source was whole blood, collected in connection with sensitization to the hapten diphenylcyclopropenone (DPC). This sequence originates from a woman aged 40 to 50 with alopecia areata. Some clones in this sample may be carry-over from other donors' samples.

As DNA, the CDR3 is TGTGCCAGCAGCCATCCCACGGGTAGCACTGAAGCTTTCTTT. Amino acid sequence: CASSHPTGSTEAFF. This chain links TRBV9 with TRBJ1-1; D unresolved. V was clipped by 4 bases and J by 4 bases, with 14 bases between them. Germline loops: CDR1 SGDLS, CDR2 YYNGEE. The CDR3 spans 14 residues. The variable domain in full, with the rest retrieved from reference TRBV9 and TRBJ1-1, is DSGVTQTPKHLITATGQRVTLRCSPRSGDLSVYWYQQSLDQGLQFLIQYYNGEERAKGNILERFSAQQFPDLHSELNLSSLELGDSALYFCASSHPTGSTEAFFGQGTRLTVV.